Sequencing of this T cell receptor beta chain was carried out in a study of cytomegalovirus exposure and HLA in healthy donors. Whole-study context: HLA-typed donors were the source of around 87 million unique TCRs, which an early data release held. General study findings and limits: Reportedly, fewer N-insertions than the approximately 700-donor mean appeared in an Asian-associated ancestry cluster in a later analysis.

The PCR used 60 Vbeta and 13 Jbeta primers. Repertoires were generated with immunoSEQ multiplex PCR, while TCRdb's copy carries only in-frame clones and drops some. This sample has 95,000 to 150,000 clones, with 75% to 90% found just once. Healthy bone marrow donors formed the donor group. Details on this clone: The antigen is undetermined. An end of the junction differs from the germline gene, which may be a read error.

Germline CDR1 is SEHNR and CDR2 is FQNEAQ (reference sequence). The CDR3 spans 16 residues. The chain couples TRBV7-9 to TRBJ2-1; 9 bases fit TRBD2. The source of this sequence is a man aged 25 to 40 in good health and CMV-seronegative. The sequenced material came from PBMCs. CDR3 sequence reads: CSSSLWLAGSYNEQFF. DNA for the CDR3: TGTTCCAGCAGCCTCTGGCTAGCGGGGTCCTACAATGAGCAGTTCTTC.